The 21 T cell receptor beta chains reported below all come from one sample, sequenced in a study of CD8+ T cells in alopecia areata. The study sorted pooled cutaneous lymph node cells by CD4, CD8alpha, NKG2D, NKG2ACE and other markers. Extracted RNA was reverse transcribed, and the resulting cDNA served as sequencing template. Data came from immunoSEQ multiplex PCR; TCRdb stores just in-frame clones and leaves some out. The sample presents around 290,000 clones, none singletons. Sequenced input: CD4+ T cells sorted from a lymph node. The receptors derive from a C3H/HeJ mouse with alopecia areata. Strain haplotype at MHC: H2-k.

Concerning this clone itself: Each gene name is a mouse one. From the germline J gene comes the end of the CDR3, since the read stops 4 residues before it. The sample has other DNA sequences that encode this CDR3 too. The chain joins TRBV1 to TRBJ2-7, with 10 bases matching TRBD1. V shed 1 base and J 3 bases; nucleotides not matched to a gene: 0. This CDR3 is 14 amino acids long. The germline V gene has CDR1 NSQYPW and CDR2 LRSPGD (reference sequence). CDR3 bases read: TGCACCTGCAGTGCAGGGGACAGGGGCTAT. Its translation is CTCSAGDRGY. From start to end, the CDR3 is CTCSAGDRGYEQYF. The entire variable domain, with the rest obtained from reference TRBV1 and TRBJ2-7, is as follows: VTLLEQNPRWRLVPRGQAVNLRCILKNSQYPWMSWYQQDLQKQLQWLFTLRSPGDKEVKSLPGADYLATRVTDTELRLQVANMSQGRTLYCTCSAGDRGYEQYFGPGTRLTVL.

This clone was seen many times. Genes and germline are mouse. The sequenced fragment ends 4 residues before the CDR3 boundary, so the rest is inferred from the germline J gene. Other DNA sequences of this sample code for an identical CDR3. The chain employs TRBV1 and TRBJ1-1; D might be TRBD1 (5 bases). This CDR3 is built from 13 residues. The germline gives CDR1 NSQYPW, CDR2 LRSPGD (reference sequence). V lost 4 bases and J 0 bases, leaving 6 bases between the germline ends. The CDR3 sequence: CTCSGTTNTEVFF. The covered CDR3 bases are TGCACCTGCAGTGGGACAACAAACACA.

This clone was observed a handful of times. Gene names are the mouse ones. The CDR3 end falls 4 residues outside the read, so it is completed with the germline J gene. Distinct nucleotide sequences in the sample also encode this CDR3. The J gene is TRBJ2-1, the V gene TRBV13-1, with D possibly matching TRBD1 (5 bases). Trimming cost V 5 bases and J 0 bases, with 6 bases left between them. The CDR3 runs 13 residues. Germline V gene data show CDR1 as NSHNY and CDR2 as SYGAGN. The CDR3 region is CASRDSNYAEQFF. The sequenced part of the CDR3 DNA is TGTGCCAGCAGAGACAGTAACTATGCT.

With respect to this clone: The gene names here belong to mouse. The DNA ends 4 residues before the CDR3 does, and the rest of the CDR3 is filled in from the germline J gene. This chain joins TRBV1 and TRBJ1-1, with D possibly TRBD1 on 5 matching bases. The CDR3 totals 13 residues. Germline CDR1 NSQYPW, CDR2 LRSPGD (reference sequence). CDR3 DNA, as far as it was read: TGCACCTGCAGTGCAGATCAGGACAAA. The encoded protein is CTCSADQDK. The whole CDR3 protein is CTCSADQDKEVFF.

This clone was seen a few times. Germline and genes: mouse. The read ends 4 residues shy of where the CDR3 ends; the end is completed using the germline J gene. The same CDR3 can be traced to other DNA sequences in this sample. This chain links TRBV4 with TRBJ2-5; D not resolved. The CDR3 loop spans 11 amino acids. The germline gives CDR1 LGHDT, CDR2 YNNKQL (reference sequence). V was trimmed by 5 bases and J by 2 bases, leaving 2 bases between them. This chain's CDR3 is CASSLQDTQYF. The covered CDR3 bases are TGTGCCAGCAGCCTCCAAGAC.

This clone occurred many times. Gene names denote mouse genes. The observed sequence ends 4 residues before the CDR3 terminus, with the missing tail filled in from the germline J gene. Other DNA variants within this sample encode the same CDR3. The chain has TRBV31 and TRBJ1-2, with D possibly TRBD1 on 5 matching bases. This CDR3 is built from 12 residues. The V and J ends lost 1 base and 2 bases respectively, with 5 bases between them. Germline V gene sequence: CDR1 GKSSPN, CDR2 SITVG. The sequenced part of the CDR3 DNA is TGTGCCTGGAGTCAGGGGAACTCC. It specifies CAWSQGNS. The complete CDR3 sequence is CAWSQGNSDYTF.

This clone was picked up a small number of times. These gene names are mouse names. The read terminates 4 residues ahead of where the CDR3 ends, so the germline J gene completes it. This sequence joins TRBV14 and TRBJ1-1; D ambiguous. Germline CDR1 and CDR2: SGHDT and FRDEAV. The CDR3 runs 13 residues. V gave up 1 base and J gave up 0 bases, with 4 bases separating them. CDR3 bases read: TGTGCCAGCAGTTTCAAGGCAAACACA. Protein: CASSFKANT. The whole CDR3 sequence reads CASSFKANTEVFF.

Note on this clone: Gene names follow the mouse nomenclature. The sequenced fragment ends 4 residues before the CDR3 boundary, so the rest is inferred from the germline J gene. This specimen includes other DNA sequences encoding the same CDR3. The chain is built from TRBV1 and TRBJ2-2, with 7 bases that match TRBD1. The trim removed 4 bases at V and 0 bases at J, leaving 2 bases unmatched. CDR3 length: 15 amino acids. Germline CDR1 NSQYPW, CDR2 LRSPGD (reference sequence). The part of the CDR3 DNA that was read is TGCACCTGCAGTGGACAGGGAGCAAACACCGGG. Its translation: CTCSGQGANTG. The whole CDR3 region reads CTCSGQGANTGQLYF.

Concerning this clone: The germline and genes are mouse ones. The CDR3 end lies 4 residues beyond the end of the read and is filled in from the germline J gene. Other DNA variants within this sample encode the same CDR3. The chain employs TRBV1 and TRBJ2-1; 10 bases line up with TRBD1. CDR1 and CDR2 from the germline V gene are NSQYPW and LRSPGD (reference sequence). The CDR3 runs to 16 residues. The J segment lost 3 bases and the V segment lost 0 bases, leaving 2 bases of the junction unmatched. The sequenced CDR3 bases are TGCACCTGCAGTGCAGATAGGACAGGGGGCTATGCT. Translation gives CTCSADRTGGYA. The entire CDR3 is CTCSADRTGGYAEQFF.

With regard to this clone: Mouse gene names apply. The CDR3 extends 4 residues past the end of the read, so its final part is completed from the germline J gene. The chain couples TRBV3 to TRBJ2-5; 7 nucleotides line up with TRBD1. Germline V CDR1 and CDR2: SNHLY, FYNGKV (reference sequence). The CDR3 extends over 14 amino acids. J was trimmed by 3 bases and V by 2 bases; bases with no gene match: 2. The sequenced CDR3 bases are TGTGCCAGCAGCTTACCGGGACAGCAAGAC. It is translated as CASSLPGQQD. The whole CDR3 protein reads CASSLPGQQDTQYF.

This clone was observed a handful of times. The listed genes are named as in mouse. The observed sequence ends 4 residues before the CDR3 terminus, with the missing tail filled in from the germline J gene. V is TRBV1 and J is TRBJ1-1, with D tentatively TRBD1 (6 bases). The CDR3 runs 14 residues. Deletions cut 3 bases from V and 4 bases from J, with 12 bases between. The germline gives CDR1 NSQYPW, CDR2 LRSPGD (reference sequence). The CDR3 DNA, read in part, is TGCACCTGCAGTGCGTCAGGGGTGGGCACA. Residues: CTCSASGVGT. The whole CDR3 protein is CTCSASGVGTEVFF.

This clone turned up a few times. The genes are named according to mouse. The CDR3 is cut off 4 residues early in the read; its end comes from the germline J gene. Other nucleotide sequences in the sample specify the same CDR3. This chain connects TRBV1 to TRBJ2-7, with TRBD2 as a possible D gene (5 bases). The CDR3 totals 12 residues. CDR1 is NSQYPW, CDR2 LRSPGD, per germline (reference sequence). The chain's CDR3 is CTCSALGYEQYF. The sequenced part of the CDR3 DNA is TGCACCTGCAGTGCTCTGGGATAT.

Of note for this clone: Mouse germline and gene names are used. With the read ending 4 residues before the CDR3 end, the germline J gene is used to fill in that end. The chain carries TRBV13-3 and TRBJ2-7; D perhaps matches TRBD1 (6 bases). The V gene's germline CDR1 is NNHDY and CDR2 SYVADS. This CDR3 contains 15 residues. Trimming shortened V by 1 base and J by 3 bases, and 14 bases separated the two germline ends. The CDR3 is CASSDRRDILYEQYF. Incomplete CDR3 DNA: TGTGCCAGCAGTGATAGACGGGACATCCTCTAT.

A word on this clone: Gene names are the mouse ones. Read sequence stops 4 residues before the CDR3 end, and the germline J gene provides the missing end. The chain employs TRBV19 and TRBJ2-1, with a weak D call TRBD1 (5 bases). Germline V gene lookup returns CDR1 FNHDT and CDR2 SITEND (reference sequence). The CDR3 contains 14 residues. The ends were cut back, 4 bases at V and 0 bases at J, with 8 bases in the middle. CDR3 residues: CASSYRNNYAEQFF. Incomplete CDR3 DNA: TGTGCCAGCAGTTACAGGAATAACTATGCT.

Concerning this clone: Gene names are mouse gene names. The read terminates 4 residues ahead of where the CDR3 ends, so the germline J gene completes it. V and J are TRBV31 and TRBJ2-4; D remains unclear. Trimming cost V 1 base and J 0 bases, with 11 bases left between them. The CDR3 totals 15 residues. CDR1 and CDR2 from the germline V gene are GKSSPN and SITVG. CDR3 bases read: TGTGCCTGGAGTCCCACAGAAAATAGTCAAAAC. Amino acids: CAWSPTENSQN. The entire CDR3 reads CAWSPTENSQNTLYF.

This clone was counted only a few times. Gene names and germline match the mouse. Read sequence stops 4 residues before the CDR3 end, and the germline J gene provides the missing end. The chain couples TRBV1 to TRBJ1-1; a weak D match, TRBD1 (5 bases). Germline V CDR1 and CDR2: NSQYPW, LRSPGD (reference sequence). The CDR3 has 10 amino acids. CDR3 bases read: TGCACCTGCAACGACAGA. This sequence encodes CTCNDR. The CDR3 reads in full as CTCNDREVFF.

On this clone: A single base separates this from a much larger clone, so it may be a read error. The genes are named according to mouse. The observed sequence ends 4 residues before the CDR3 terminus, with the missing tail filled in from the germline J gene. The sample has other DNA sequences that encode this CDR3 too. V usage is TRBV13-1 and J usage is TRBJ2-2; possibly TRBD1 for D (5 bases). From germline, CDR1 is NSHNY and CDR2 SYGAGN. Trimming cost V 0 bases and J 0 bases, with 6 bases left between them. The CDR3 consists of 15 residues. The part of the CDR3 DNA that was read is TGTGCCAGCAGTGATGACAGGACAAACACCGGG. This gives the protein CASSDDRTNTG. The CDR3 in full is CASSDDRTNTGQLYF.

This clone was counted a few times. Gene names follow the mouse nomenclature. The DNA ends 4 residues before the CDR3 does, and the rest of the CDR3 is filled in from the germline J gene. The V and J genes are TRBV19 and TRBJ2-7, with 7 bases lining up with TRBD2. Germline lookup yields CDR1 FNHDT and CDR2 SITEND (reference sequence). J gave up 3 bases and V 6 bases, and 6 bases lay outside the gene matches. CDR3 length: 13 residues. This CDR3 reads CASNPGGGYEQYF. Incomplete CDR3 DNA: TGTGCCAGCAACCCCGGGGGGGGCTAT.

This clone was detected only a few times. Gene names are mouse gene names. The sequenced fragment ends 4 residues before the CDR3 boundary, so the rest is inferred from the germline J gene. Other DNA sequences of this sample code for an identical CDR3. The genes are TRBV5 and TRBJ2-3; TRBD1 is a possible D gene (5 bases). CDR3 length: 16 amino acids. Germline V gene sequence: CDR1 LGHNA, CDR2 YNLKQL (reference sequence). The ends were cut back, 0 bases at V and 0 bases at J, with 10 bases in the middle. The covered CDR3 bases are TGTGCCAGCAGCCAAGACGCAGGGCCTAGTGCAGAA. This sequence encodes CASSQDAGPSAE. The entire CDR3 protein reads CASSQDAGPSAETLYF.

There are a few counts of this clone. Gene names and germline refer to mouse. The CDR3 end lies 4 residues beyond the end of the read and is filled in from the germline J gene. J is TRBJ2-7 and V is TRBV13-2; 9 positions agree with TRBD1. CDR3 length: 15 amino acids. Germline CDR1 reads NNHNN; CDR2 reads SYGAGS (reference sequence). Partial CDR3 DNA: TGTGCCAGCGGTGATGCAGGAGACAGGGGGAAT. It encodes CASGDAGDRGN. The whole CDR3 region reads CASGDAGDRGNEQYF.

To note about this clone: Gene names are mouse gene names. Coverage ceases 4 residues before the CDR3 finishes, and the germline J gene fills in the end. The chain is built from TRBV13-1 and TRBJ2-2; the match to TRBD2 covers 8 bases. CDR1 is NSHNY, CDR2 SYGAGN, per germline. The CDR3 extends over 16 amino acids. J lost 2 bases, V lost 1 base, and 4 bases had no gene match. The covered CDR3 bases are TGTGCCAGCAGTGATCTGGGGGGTGGGAACACCGGG. Its protein is CASSDLGGGNTG. The whole CDR3 protein is CASSDLGGGNTGQLYF.